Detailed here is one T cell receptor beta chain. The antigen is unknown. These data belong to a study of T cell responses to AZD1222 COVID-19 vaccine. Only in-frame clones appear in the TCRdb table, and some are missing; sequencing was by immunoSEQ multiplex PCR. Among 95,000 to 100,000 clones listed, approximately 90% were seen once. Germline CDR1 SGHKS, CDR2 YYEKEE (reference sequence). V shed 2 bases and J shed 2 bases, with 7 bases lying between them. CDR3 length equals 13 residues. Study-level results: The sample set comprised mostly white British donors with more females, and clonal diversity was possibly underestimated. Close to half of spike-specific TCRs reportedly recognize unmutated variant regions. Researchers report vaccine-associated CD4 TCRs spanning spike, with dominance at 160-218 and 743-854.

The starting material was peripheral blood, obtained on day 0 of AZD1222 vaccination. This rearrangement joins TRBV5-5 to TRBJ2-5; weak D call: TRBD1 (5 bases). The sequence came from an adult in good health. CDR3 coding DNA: TGTGCCAGCAGCTTTGACAGACAAGAGACCCAGTACTTC. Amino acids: CASSFDRQETQYF.